This T cell receptor (beta chain) was identified in a study of cytomegalovirus exposure and HLA in healthy donors. A multiplex PCR was run with 60 Vbeta primers and 13 Jbeta primers. Assay used: immunoSEQ multiplex PCR; TCRdb lists only in-frame clones, some missing. Here the sample spans roughly 100,000 clones, approximately 83% being singletons. Trimming cost V 1 base and J 5 bases, with 9 bases left between them. The CDR3 is 14 amino acids. The germline gives CDR1 KGHSH, CDR2 LQKENI. Sequenced material: PBMCs. The sequence derives from a female donor in good health and CMV-seropositive. The rearrangement uses TRBV18 and TRBJ1-5; a weak D match, TRBD1 (6 bases). CDR3 sequence (DNA): TGTGCCAGCTCACCACAGGCAGGGGATCAGCCCCAGCATTTT. This translates into CASSPQAGDQPQHF. Together with reference TRBV18 and TRBJ1-5, the CDR3 gives the full variable domain: NAGVMQNPRHLVRRRGQEARLRCSPMKGHSHVYWYRQLPEEGLKFMVYLQKENIIDESGMPKERFSAEFPKEGPSILRIQQVVRGDSAAYFCASSPQAGDQPQHFGDGTRLSIL.